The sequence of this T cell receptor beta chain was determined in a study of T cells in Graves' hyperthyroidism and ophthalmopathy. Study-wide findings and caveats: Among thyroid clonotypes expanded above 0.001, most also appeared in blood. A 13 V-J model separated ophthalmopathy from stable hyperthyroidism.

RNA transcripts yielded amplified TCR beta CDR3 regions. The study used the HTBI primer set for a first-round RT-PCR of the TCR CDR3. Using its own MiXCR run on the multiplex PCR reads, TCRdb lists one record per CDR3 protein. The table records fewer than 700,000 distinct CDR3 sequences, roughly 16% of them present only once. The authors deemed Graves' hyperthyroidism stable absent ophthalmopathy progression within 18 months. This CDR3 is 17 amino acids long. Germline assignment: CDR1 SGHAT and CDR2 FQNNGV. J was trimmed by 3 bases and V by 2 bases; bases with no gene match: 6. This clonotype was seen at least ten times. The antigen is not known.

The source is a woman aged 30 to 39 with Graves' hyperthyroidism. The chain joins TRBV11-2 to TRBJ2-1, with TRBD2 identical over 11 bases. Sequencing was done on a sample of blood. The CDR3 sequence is CASSLSRTSGFYNEQFF. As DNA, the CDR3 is TGTGCCAGCAGCTTATCCAGGACTAGCGGGTTCTACAATGAGCAGTTCTTC.